This TCR beta chain derives from a study of control samples from healthy donors and cancer patients. Repertoires were generated with immunoSEQ multiplex PCR, while TCRdb's copy carries only in-frame clones and drops some. Altogether some 100,000 clones are present, 92% being singletons, with the ten largest covering around 3%. This CDR3 contains 13 residues. CDR1 is SGHTA, CDR2 FQGTGA, per germline. V gave up 5 bases and J gave up 5 bases; unmatched junction bases: 3. Source material: blood. This sequence originates from a human donor in good health. The donor label of this sample is uncertain. The chain is built from TRBV7-3 and TRBJ1-2, with TRBD1 matching 9 bases. The CDR3 loop is CASSPGQGYGYTF. The CDR3 DNA reads as TGTGCCAGCAGCCCCGGACAGGGGTATGGCTACACCTTC.